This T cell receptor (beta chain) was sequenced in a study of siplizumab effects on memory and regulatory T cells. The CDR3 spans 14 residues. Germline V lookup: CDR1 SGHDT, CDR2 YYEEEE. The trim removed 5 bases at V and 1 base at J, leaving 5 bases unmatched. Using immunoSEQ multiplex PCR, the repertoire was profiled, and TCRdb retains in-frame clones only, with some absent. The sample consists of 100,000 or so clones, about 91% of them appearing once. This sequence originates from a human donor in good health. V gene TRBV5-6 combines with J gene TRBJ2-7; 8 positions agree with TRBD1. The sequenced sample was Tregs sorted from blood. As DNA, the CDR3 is TGTGCCAGCAGGCCCCGGGACAGGTCCTACGAGCAGTACTTC. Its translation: CASRPRDRSYEQYF.